The present TCR beta chain was sequenced within a study of blood T cell repertoires in COVID-19. As for the study in general: Samples taken during acute and convalescent COVID-19 were collected in the United States, Italy and Spain. The cDNA or gDNA used as material had been derived from T cells, B-cell-depleted T cells, or PBMCs.

Original methodology: Amplification of reference gene primers provided the estimated nucleated cell counts. Repertoires were generated with immunoSEQ multiplex PCR, while TCRdb's copy carries only in-frame clones and drops some. V and J calls and clone size follow that table, whereas D and trimming were derived from the DNA. The sample includes approximately 240,000 clones, approximately 84% seen only once; the top ten take 4%. Sequenced sample: peripheral blood. The sequence came from a man in his forties or fifties with acute or convalescent COVID-19.

CDR3 nucleotides: TGTGCCAGCAGCTTGGAACCCGGGACAGGGAACTATGGCTACACCTTC. It yields the protein CASSLEPGTGNYGYTF. The chain is built from TRBV5-4 and TRBJ1-2, with 9 positions matching TRBD1. This CDR3 comprises 16 residues. CDR1 and CDR2 (germline): SGHNT, YYREEE (reference sequence). V was clipped by 0 bases and J by 2 bases; unmatched bases: 5.